This T cell receptor (beta chain) is drawn from a study of T cell clonotyping in hematopoietic cell transplantation. Study-wide background: Pretransplant recipient samples were taken after cytoreduction.

Libraries were prepared by immunoSEQ multiplex PCR; TCRdb keeps only in-frame clonotypes and omits some of them. The sample has some 9,400 clones; about 88% are singletons. The time point: recipient sample about 28 days before transplant, after cytoreduction. The sequence derives from a woman aged 60 to 75 with acute myeloid leukemia. Some clones in this sample may be carry-over from other donors' samples. Material: peripheral blood mononuclear cells, obtained before stem cell transplant.

CDR3 nucleotide sequence: TGTGCCAGCAGCCCGGGACTAGCGGGAGGGCCGAGGAGGACCGGGGAGCTGTTTTTT. The encoded protein is CASSPGLAGGPRRTGELFF. V gene TRBV13 combines with J gene TRBJ2-2; TRBD2 matches 16 bases. There are 19 residues in the CDR3. Germline assignment: CDR1 PRHDT and CDR2 FYEKMQ (reference sequence). V was clipped by 5 bases and J by 5 bases; unmatched bases: 11. Supplemented by reference TRBV13 and TRBJ2-2, the full variable domain reads AAGVIQSPRHLIKEKRETATLKCYPIPRHDTVYWYQQGPGQDPQFLISFYEKMQSDKGSIPDRFSAQQFSDYHSELNMSSLELGDSALYFCASSPGLAGGPRRTGELFFGEGSRLTVL.